The present T cell receptor (beta chain) was sequenced within a study of CD8+ T cells in alopecia areata. cDNA serving as the sequencing template came from extracted, reverse transcribed RNA. Libraries were prepared by immunoSEQ multiplex PCR; TCRdb keeps only in-frame clonotypes and omits some of them. The sample consists of about 200,000 clones, just under 65% of them appearing once. The germline V gene has CDR1 LNHNV and CDR2 YYDKDF (reference sequence). The CDR3 length is 16 residues. V was cut by 2 bases and J by 2 bases, with 15 bases left in between. Treatment described: oral pan-JAK inhibitor, 5-10 mg twice daily.

The TCR sequence derives from a human donor with alopecia areata. The sample here was CD4+ T cells sorted from blood, taken at approximately week 50, from a patient treated with tofacitinib. The V gene is TRBV15, the J gene TRBJ2-5, with D perhaps TRBD2 (6 bases). CDR3 DNA: TGTGCCACCAGCAGACCCGTCGGTGGGGGGCAAGAGACCCAGTACTTC. Encoded protein: CATSRPVGGGQETQYF. Full variable domain (outside the CDR3, taken from reference TRBV15 and TRBJ2-5): DAMVIQNPRYQVTQFGKPVTLSCSQTLNHNVMYWYQQKSSQAPKLLFHYYDKDFNNEADTPDNFQSRRPNTSFCFLDIRSPGLGDTAMYLCATSRPVGGGQETQYFGPGTRLLVL.